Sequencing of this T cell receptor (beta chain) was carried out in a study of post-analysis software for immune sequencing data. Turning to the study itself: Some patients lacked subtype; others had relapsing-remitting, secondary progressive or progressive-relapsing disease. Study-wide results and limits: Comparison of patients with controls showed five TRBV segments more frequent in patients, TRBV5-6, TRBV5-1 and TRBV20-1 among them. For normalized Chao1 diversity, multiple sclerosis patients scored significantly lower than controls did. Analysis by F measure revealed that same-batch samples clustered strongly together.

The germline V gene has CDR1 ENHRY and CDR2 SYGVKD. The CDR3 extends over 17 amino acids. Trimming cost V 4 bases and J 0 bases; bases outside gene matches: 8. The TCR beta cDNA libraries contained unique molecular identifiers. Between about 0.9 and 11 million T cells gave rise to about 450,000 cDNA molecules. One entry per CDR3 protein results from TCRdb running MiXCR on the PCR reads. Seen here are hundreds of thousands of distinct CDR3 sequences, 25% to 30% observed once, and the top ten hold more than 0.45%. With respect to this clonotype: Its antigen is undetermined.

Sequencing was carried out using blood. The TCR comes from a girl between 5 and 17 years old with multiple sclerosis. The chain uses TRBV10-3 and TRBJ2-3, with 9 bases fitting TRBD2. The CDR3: CAISATTSGSSTDTQYF. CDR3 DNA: TGTGCCATCAGTGCAACGACTAGCGGATCTAGCACAGATACGCAGTATTTT.